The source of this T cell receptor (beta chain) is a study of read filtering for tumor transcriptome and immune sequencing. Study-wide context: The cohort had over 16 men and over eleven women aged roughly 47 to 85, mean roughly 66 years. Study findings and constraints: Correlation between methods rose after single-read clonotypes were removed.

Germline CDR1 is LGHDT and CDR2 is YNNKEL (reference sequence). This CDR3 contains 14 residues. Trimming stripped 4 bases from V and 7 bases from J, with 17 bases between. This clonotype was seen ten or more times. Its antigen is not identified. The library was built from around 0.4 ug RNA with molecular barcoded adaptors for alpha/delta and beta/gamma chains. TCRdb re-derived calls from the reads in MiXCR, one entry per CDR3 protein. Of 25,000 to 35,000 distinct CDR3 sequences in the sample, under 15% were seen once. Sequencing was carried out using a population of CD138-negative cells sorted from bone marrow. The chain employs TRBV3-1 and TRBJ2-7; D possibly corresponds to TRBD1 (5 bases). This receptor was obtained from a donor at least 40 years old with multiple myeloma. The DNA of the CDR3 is TGTGCCAGCAGCCCAACACCACAGGTCTGGGAGCAGTACTTC. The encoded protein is CASSPTPQVWEQYF.